The 15 T cell receptor beta chains reported below all come from one sample, sequenced in a study of T-cell memory formation after mild COVID-19 (dated by TCRdb to 2020 to 2023). Receptors were amplified or captured by 5' RACE. The reads were generated on an Illumina NovaSeq 6000. The public sequencing data were trimmed at Q25 with fastp and processed into clonotypes with MiXCR by TCRdb, which kept only in-frame beta chains. Identical CDR3 protein sequences are pooled into one entry, listed with their most common genes and DNA. The sample table holds fewer than 350,000 distinct CDR3 sequences, of which roughly an eighth were seen once. Roughly 21% of the sample belongs to the ten largest clones. Sequencing input: PBMCs or a T cell subset sorted from them (not recorded which). Receptors originate from a man younger than 35 who had mild COVID-19 (a few samples of this study predate the infection). The sample titles of this study are shuffled in the database, so cell type and time point are left out; the donor was told from shared clones.

V is TRBV9 and J is TRBJ1-1, with D uncertain. V lost 0 bases and J 6 bases, leaving 12 bases between the germline ends. The CDR3 contains 14 residues. Germline V CDR1 and CDR2: SGDLS, YYNGEE. Here the CDR3 reads CASSVGAGEPEAFF. CDR3 coding DNA: TGTGCCAGCAGCGTAGGCGCAGGAGAGCCTGAAGCTTTCTTT.

This clonotype was counted only a few times. The chain links TRBV7-9 to TRBJ1-2; D gene uncertain. Trimming shortened V by 6 bases and J by 0 bases, and 14 bases separated the two germline ends. This CDR3 has 15 residues. Germline CDR1 SEHNR, CDR2 FQNEAQ (reference sequence). The CDR3 sequence is CASSPARRANYGYTF. CDR3 nucleotide sequence: TGTGCCAGCAGTCCTGCTAGGAGGGCTAACTATGGCTACACCTTC.

The rearrangement uses TRBV11-2 and TRBJ1-1; the D gene is possibly TRBD1 (5 bases). The germline CDR1 and CDR2 sequences are SGHAT and FQNNGV. With 2 bases removed from V and 1 base from J, the gap between germline ends came to 20 bases. The CDR3 is made up of 18 amino acids. The CDR3 loop reads CASSLNFGARRANTEAFF. CDR3 nucleotides: TGTGCCAGCAGCTTAAATTTCGGGGCGAGGCGGGCGAACACTGAAGCTTTCTTT.

In this sample, this clonotype turned up many times. The V and J genes are TRBV5-1 and TRBJ2-7; D might be TRBD2 (7 bases). The CDR3 length is 14 residues. Germline values: CDR1 SGHRS, CDR2 YFSETQ. Trimming took off 0 bases at V and 6 bases at J, with 13 bases between the two ends. The CDR3 DNA reads as TGCGCCAGCAGCTTGGGCGGGGGCGCATCCGAGCAGTACGTC. This encodes CASSLGGGASEQYV.

V gene TRBV27 combines with J gene TRBJ1-1, with D unclear. The germline V gene has CDR1 MNHEY and CDR2 SMNVEV (reference sequence). V lost 3 bases, J lost 2 bases, and 7 bases lay in between. There are 13 residues in the CDR3. The CDR3 coding sequence is TGTGCCAGCAGTTTGTTCGAAAACACTGAAGCTTTCTTT. Encoded protein: CASSLFENTEAFF.

In the case of this clonotype: Sequence at one end of the junction differs from germline and may be a read error. This chain uses TRBV4-2 with TRBJ2-2; 8 bases agree with TRBD2. Germline V gene lookup returns CDR1 LGHNA and CDR2 YNFKEQ. The CDR3 is 13 residues long. CDR3 sequence reads: CASSPDSGGRSRF. CDR3 bases: TGTGCCAGCAGCCCTGATTCGGGGGGGCGGTCAAGATTT.

V is TRBV5-1 and J is TRBJ2-2; D is undetermined. The CDR3 loop spans 14 amino acids. The germline V gene encodes CDR1 SGHRS and CDR2 YFSETQ. The V end lost 1 base, the J end lost 6 bases, and 10 bases lay between the germline ends. The CDR3 nucleotides read TGCGCCAGCAGCTTGCTTCAGTCCCCCGGGGAGCTGTTTTTT. Residues: CASSLLQSPGELFF.

This chain connects TRBV4-3 to TRBJ1-5; D unclear. Germline CDR1 is LGHNA and CDR2 is YSLEER. The CDR3 covers 13 residues. With 4 bases removed from V and 4 bases from J, the gap between germline ends came to 8 bases. In DNA, the CDR3 is TGCGCCAGCAGCCGATCTCGAAATCAGCCCCAGCATTTT. Its translation is CASSRSRNQPQHF.

The gene calls are TRBV29-1 and TRBJ1-2; D not certain. V lost 2 bases to trimming and J lost 4 bases, with 11 bases between them. Germline lookup yields CDR1 SQVTM and CDR2 ANQGSEA. This CDR3 has 13 amino acids. DNA for the CDR3: TGCAGCGTTGAATGGGTTGGCCCCTATGGCTACACCTTC. Residues: CSVEWVGPYGYTF.

The chain combines TRBV6-5 with TRBJ1-1; D not resolved. The V and J ends lost 6 bases and 1 base respectively, with 12 bases between them. The CDR3 consists of 14 residues. Germline V gene data show CDR1 as MNHEY and CDR2 as SVGAGI. Here the CDR3 reads CASSFWVSNTEAFF. The DNA of the CDR3 is TGTGCCAGCAGCTTTTGGGTTTCGAACACTGAAGCTTTCTTT.

This clonotype was counted ten times or more. Sequence at one end of the junction differs from germline and may be a read error. This chain uses TRBV5-1 with TRBJ1-1; D unresolved. The germline V gene encodes CDR1 SGHRS and CDR2 YFSETQ. The CDR3 consists of 14 residues. The CDR3 sequence is CASSLGRLNTEAFF. In nucleotides, the CDR3 is TGTGCCAGCAGCTTAGGACGGCTGAACACTGAAGCTTTCTTT.

The table lists this clonotype with a few counts. This sequence joins TRBV6-2 or TRBV6-3 and TRBJ2-7; the D gene could be TRBD1 or TRBD2 (5 bases each). V lost 7 bases, J lost 0 bases, and 10 bases lay in between. This CDR3 region has 13 residues. Germline loops: CDR1 MNHEY, CDR2 SVGEGT. The CDR3 loop is CASKGTNSYEQYV. The CDR3 DNA sequence: TGTGCCAGCAAGGGGACGAACTCCTACGAGCAGTACGTC.

This clonotype appeared a few times. This chain connects TRBV11-1 to TRBJ2-3, with TRBD2 as a possible D gene (6 bases). The CDR3 loop spans 16 amino acids. Germline V CDR1 and CDR2: SGHAT, FQDESV (reference sequence). Deletions cut 3 bases from V and 4 bases from J, with 17 bases between. The CDR3 nucleotides read TGTGCCAGCAGCTTGGGGGACTTTGGATACTCAGATACGCAGTATTTT. This codes for CASSLGDFGYSDTQYF.

This clonotype was recorded a few times. This rearrangement joins TRBV7-2 to TRBJ2-5, with D maybe TRBD2 (7 bases). The CDR3 spans 15 residues. From germline, CDR1 is SGHTA and CDR2 FQGNSA. Trimming pared 4 bases from V and 2 bases from J, leaving 14 bases between. DNA for the CDR3: TGTGCCAGCAGCTCATGGGGGGGCCGGCAAGAGACCCAGTACTTC. Translation: CASSSWGGRQETQYF. The whole variable domain, filled in from reference TRBV7-2 and TRBJ2-5, reads GAGVSQSPSNKVTEKGKDVELRCDPISGHTALYWYRQSLGQGLEFLIYFQGNSAPDKSGLPSDRFSAERTGGSVSTLTIQRTQQEDSAVYLCASSSWGGRQETQYFGPGTRLLVL.

This clonotype was detected ten times or more. The V gene is TRBV24-1, the J gene TRBJ2-3; 9 bases match TRBD2. The CDR3 is 15 residues long. CDR1 and CDR2 from the germline V gene are KGHDR and SFDVKD. The ends lost 3 bases at V and 4 bases at J; junction bases unmatched: 4. CDR3 protein: CATSDDRTSADTQYF. CDR3 bases: TGTGCCACCAGTGATGACAGGACTAGCGCAGATACGCAGTATTTT.